A single sample gave rise to the 20 T cell receptor beta chains below, sequenced in a study of blood T cell repertoires in COVID-19. The table came from immunoSEQ multiplex PCR; TCRdb's copy has only in-frame clones and leaves some out. The data show 100,000 or so clones, with 60% to 80% seen just once and roughly 10% held by the top ten. Sequences were obtained from peripheral blood. All receptors derive from a man in his sixties with active or convalescent COVID-19.

The CDR3 sequence: CASSFAGDTEAFF. The DNA for the CDR3 is TGTGCCAGCAGTTTTGCAGGGGACACTGAAGCTTTCTTT. V and J are TRBV12-3 or TRBV12-4 and TRBJ1-1, with D possibly matching TRBD1 (6 bases). The CDR3 spans 13 residues. The V gene lost 3 bases and the J gene lost 3 bases, with 8 bases spanning the gap.

The CDR3 protein is CASSKGEGGRGTYEQYV. CDR3 sequence (DNA): TGTGCCAGCAGCAAAGGTGAGGGTGGCAGGGGGACCTACGAGCAGTACGTC. V is TRBV21-1 and J is TRBJ2-7; TRBD1 was called by the table and not checked on the DNA. TRBV21-1 constitutes a pseudogene. The CDR3 totals 17 residues.

The chain couples TRBV6-2 or TRBV6-3 to TRBJ2-1; TRBD2 matches at 10 bases. Trimming cost V 5 bases and J 1 base; bases outside gene matches: 5. CDR3 length equals 16 residues. From germline, CDR1 is MNHEY and CDR2 SVGEGT. The CDR3 DNA follows: TGTGCCAGCAGTACTGGACTAGCGGCTTCCTACAATGAGCAGTTCTTC. Amino acids: CASSTGLAASYNEQFF.

The chain links TRBV27 to TRBJ2-1; 8 bases agree with TRBD1. The V segment lost 3 bases and the J segment 11 bases; nucleotides outside the gene matches: 9. In germline, CDR1 is MNHEY, CDR2 SMNVEV (reference sequence). This CDR3 has 14 amino acids. The CDR3 DNA follows: TGTGCCAGCAGTTTTCTTGATCCAGGGGGCAAGCAGTTCTTC. Translation gives CASSFLDPGGKQFF.

The genes are TRBV11-2 and TRBJ2-7; 10 bases line up with TRBD2. Unmatched junction bases numbered 7, after V lost 4 bases and J lost 7 bases. Germline lookup yields CDR1 SGHAT and CDR2 FQNNGV. The CDR3 is made up of 14 amino acids. The CDR3 protein is CASSSTSGLIEQYF. The CDR3 nucleotides are TGTGCCAGCAGCTCGACTAGCGGGTTGATTGAGCAGTACTTC.

CDR3 region: CASSYAGAGGEKLFF. DNA for the CDR3: TGTGCCAGCAGTTACGCAGGGGCGGGTGGTGAAAAACTGTTTTTT. This chain joins TRBV6-5 and TRBJ1-4, with D maybe TRBD1 (6 bases). Deletions cut 2 bases from V and 7 bases from J, with 14 bases between. The CDR3 contains 15 residues. The germline V gene has CDR1 MNHEY and CDR2 SVGAGI.

J is TRBJ2-7 and V is TRBV7-9; 12 bases are a match to TRBD2. This CDR3 comprises 17 residues. The V and J ends lost 5 bases and 4 bases, in that order; junction bases with no gene match: 12. Per the germline V gene, CDR1 is SEHNR and CDR2 is FQNEAQ (reference sequence). CDR3 DNA sequence: TGTGCCAGCAGCCACAACGAAGGACTAGCGGGACGATACGAGCAGTACTTC. Translated: CASSHNEGLAGRYEQYF. Together with reference TRBV7-9 and TRBJ2-7, the CDR3 gives the full variable domain: DTGVSQNPRHKITKRGQNVTFRCDPISEHNRLYWYRQTLGQGPEFLTYFQNEAQLEKSRLLSDRFSAERPKGSFSTLEIQRTEQGDSAMYLCASSHNEGLAGRYEQYFGPGTRLTVT.

The chain has TRBV7-2 and TRBJ2-3; D not certain. The CDR3 sequence is 13 residues long. The V end lost 4 bases, the J end lost 6 bases, and 11 bases lay between the germline ends. Germline CDR1 SGHTA, CDR2 FQGNSA. The CDR3 DNA sequence: TGTGCCAGCAGCTCCCAGACTCTGGATACGCAGTATTTT. It encodes CASSSQTLDTQYF.

This rearrangement joins TRBV6-5 to TRBJ1-2, with TRBD1 as a possible D gene (6 bases). Germline values: CDR1 MNHEY, CDR2 SVGAGI. V was trimmed by 7 bases and J by 8 bases, leaving 20 bases between them. The CDR3 is 14 amino acids. This CDR3 reads CASTNPGTTYGYTF. CDR3 DNA sequence: TGTGCCAGCACAAATCCCGGGACAACTTACGGCTACACCTTC.

This clone was seen more than once but under ten times. The J gene is TRBJ2-2, the V gene TRBV7-2, with 11 nucleotides matching TRBD1. This CDR3 spans 14 amino acids. CDR1 and CDR2 from the germline V gene are SGHTA and FQGNSA. The ends lost 5 bases at V and 10 bases at J; junction bases unmatched: 6. The CDR3 coding sequence is TGTGCCAGCAGCCCGGACAGGGGGCTTGAGGAGCTGTTTTTT. Amino acids: CASSPDRGLEELFF.

The chain uses TRBV10-3 and TRBJ1-1; TRBD1 matches at 10 bases. Trimming took 0 bases from V and 5 from J; bases not matched to a gene: 3. The length of the CDR3 is 15 residues. The V gene's germline CDR1 is ENHRY and CDR2 SYGVKD. CDR3 DNA: TGTGCCATCAGTGAGTCTGGACAGGGGGGGACTGAAGCTTTCTTT. Translating gives CAISESGQGGTEAFF.

The rearrangement links TRBV19 to TRBJ1-1; TRBD1 might be the D (5 bases). The germline CDR1 and CDR2 sequences are LNHDA and SQIVND (reference sequence). V lost 5 bases, J lost 6 bases, and 13 bases lay in between. The CDR3 is made up of 13 amino acids. In DNA, the CDR3 is TGTGCCAGTAGTGGGGCCAGGGCGGCTGAAGCTTTCTTT. This codes for CASSGARAAEAFF. The full variable domain, in which reference TRBV19 and TRBJ1-1 provide the parts outside the CDR3, is DGGITQSPKYLFRKEGQNVTLSCEQNLNHDAMYWYRQDPGQGLRLIYYSQIVNDFQKGDIAEGYSVSREKKESFPLTVTSAQKNPTAFYLCASSGARAAEAFFGQGTRLTVV.

The chain joins TRBV7-8 to TRBJ2-7; D may be TRBD2 (6 bases). Germline-derived CDR1 and CDR2 are SGHVS and FQNEAQ. The CDR3 loop spans 13 amino acids. V lost 5 bases and J 4 bases, leaving 12 bases between the germline ends. As DNA, the CDR3 is TGTGCCAGCAGCCCCAGACTAGTGTACGAGCAGTACGTC. It codes for CASSPRLVYEQYV.

This clone was detected once. This chain connects TRBV5-1 to TRBJ2-2, with a tentative D call TRBD1 (5 bases). The ends were cut back, 1 base at V and 0 bases at J, with 13 bases in the middle. Per germline, CDR1 SGHRS and CDR2 YFSETQ. The CDR3 loop spans 17 amino acids. CDR3 DNA: TGCGCCAGCAGCTTGATGTTAGGGGTCTCGAACACCGGGGAGCTGTTTTTT. It codes for CASSLMLGVSNTGELFF.

This chain joins TRBV9 and TRBJ2-3; 7 bases match TRBD1. This CDR3 is built from 15 residues. CDR1 and CDR2 (germline): SGDLS, YYNGEE. The trim removed 0 bases at V and 8 bases at J, leaving 9 bases unmatched. CDR3 residues: CASSVGDRAWGTQYF. The CDR3 coding sequence is TGTGCCAGCAGCGTAGGAGACAGGGCTTGGGGTACGCAGTATTTT.

The chain uses TRBV29-1 and TRBJ2-3; perhaps TRBD2 as D (7 bases). In germline, CDR1 is SQVTM, CDR2 ANQGSEA. The CDR3 runs 18 residues. V was pared by 7 bases and J by 4 bases, with 30 bases between. In nucleotides, the CDR3 is TGCAGCGCCCCGAGGGGGAGGGCCGACCCAAGCGGGTCAGATACGCAGTATTTT. Translated, it gives CSAPRGRADPSGSDTQYF.

The chain links TRBV4-3 to TRBJ2-1; 12 bases line up with TRBD1. The CDR3 consists of 22 residues. Germline V CDR1 and CDR2: LGHNA, YSLEER. V gave up 1 base and J gave up 4 bases; unmatched junction bases: 20. Here the CDR3 reads CASSQAPAGQGAAGLPYNEQFF. The CDR3 bases are TGCGCCAGCAGCCAAGCTCCTGCGGGACAGGGGGCCGCAGGACTACCTTACAATGAGCAGTTCTTC.

This clone was counted once. The gene calls are TRBV11-2 and TRBJ2-1; possibly TRBD2 for D (5 bases). The CDR3 extends over 15 amino acids. CDR1 and CDR2 from the germline V gene are SGHAT and FQNNGV. V lost 10 bases to trimming and J lost 0 bases, with 16 bases between them. In nucleotides, the CDR3 is TGTGCCACCTCCCCGGACTCAAGCTCCTACAATGAGCAGTTCTTC. Translation gives CATSPDSSSYNEQFF.

The V gene is TRBV29-1, the J gene TRBJ1-2; no reliable D call. CDR3 length equals 12 residues. Germline assignment: CDR1 SQVTM and CDR2 ANQGSEA. With 2 bases removed from V and 1 base from J, the gap between germline ends came to 5 bases. The CDR3 protein is CSVEPFNYGYTF. DNA of the CDR3: TGCAGCGTTGAACCGTTTAACTATGGCTACACCTTC.

This clone showed up just once. This sequence joins TRBV3-1 (or the pseudogene TRBV3-2) and TRBJ2-5; D is possibly TRBD2 (6 bases). The CDR3 length is 14 residues. The germline gives CDR1 LGHDT, CDR2 YNNKEL (reference sequence). The V gene lost 2 bases and the J gene lost 5 bases, with 12 bases spanning the gap. The CDR3 nucleotides are TGTGCCAGCAGCCAAAGGGGAGGAGGGGAGACCCAGTACTTC. Its protein is CASSQRGGGETQYF.